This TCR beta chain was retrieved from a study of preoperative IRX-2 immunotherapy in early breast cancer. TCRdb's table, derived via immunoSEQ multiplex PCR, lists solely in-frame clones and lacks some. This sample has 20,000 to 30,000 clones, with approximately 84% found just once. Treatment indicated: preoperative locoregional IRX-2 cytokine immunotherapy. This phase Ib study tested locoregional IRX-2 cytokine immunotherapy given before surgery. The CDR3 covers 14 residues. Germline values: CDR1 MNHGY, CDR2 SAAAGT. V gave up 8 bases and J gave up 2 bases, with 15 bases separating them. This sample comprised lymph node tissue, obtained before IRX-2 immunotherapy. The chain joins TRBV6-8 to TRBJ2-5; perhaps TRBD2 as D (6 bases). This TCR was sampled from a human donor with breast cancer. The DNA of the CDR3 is TGTGCCAGCCTCTTGGGGGGTTCACAAGAGACCCAGTACTTC. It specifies CASLLGGSQETQYF.